This T cell receptor (beta chain) was sequenced in a study of cytomegalovirus exposure and HLA in healthy donors. Only in-frame clones appear in the TCRdb table, and some are missing; sequencing was by immunoSEQ multiplex PCR. The sample carries 260,000 or so clones, around nine tenths recorded once. The CDR3 is made up of 12 amino acids. V was clipped by 6 bases and J by 7 bases, with 12 bases between them. Germline CDR1 is LGHNT and CDR2 is FRNRAP. What was sequenced was PBMCs. The receptor was derived from a woman younger than 30 in good health and CMV-seronegative. This chain links TRBV12-5 with TRBJ1-1, with no clear D. CDR3 DNA: TGTGCTAGTGGACTGACTGAAATTGAAGCTTTCTTT. This translates into CASGLTEIEAFF.